The clone carrying this T cell receptor beta chain was detected a few times. Its specificity is unknown. CDR1 is SEHNR and CDR2 is FQNEAQ in the germline V gene (reference sequence). The CDR3 has 16 amino acids. The ends lost 5 bases at V and 6 bases at J; junction bases unmatched: 11. Treatment defined: roughly ten-day PBMC culture with coronavirus spike peptide pools or control peptides (ViraFEST assay). Fresh IL-2 medium was used to replace half of the medium on days 3 and 7. The entry originates in a study of vaccination and CD4 T cells after COVID-19. Whole-study findings and limits: Spike mono-reactivity applied to 304 of 307 vaccine-specific clones detected in convalescent patients. Recorded median SARS-CoV-2-reactive clonotype numbers increased from roughly 19 to 38 without reaching significance. Convalescent patients showed a median around 88% of reactive clones that were seen only post-vaccination.

The Oncomine TCR Beta short-read assay was what sequenced the DNA obtained from cultured CD4+ T cells. TCRdb re-analysed the PCR reads in MiXCR, keeping a single row per CDR3 protein. The sample includes about 2,800 distinct CDR3 sequences, roughly 21% of them seen just once. Specimen: CD4+ T cells from blood, cultured in vitro. The receptor comes from a human donor who had recovered from COVID-19. The gene calls are TRBV7-9 and TRBJ2-3; 10 nucleotides align to TRBD1. The CDR3 sequence is CASSPAGQGQRDTQYF. In nucleotides, the CDR3 is TGTGCCAGCAGCCCAGCGGGACAGGGGCAGCGCGATACGCAGTATTTT.